This is a list of T cell receptor beta chains from one sample in a study of early T cells in non-severe SARS-CoV-2 infection. TCRdb passed the 5' RACE reads through MiXCR, listing each CDR3 protein once. The sample lists 65,000 to 80,000 distinct CDR3 sequences; roughly an eighth were seen once. The sequencing sample was made of whole blood. The receptors come from an adult who was a healthcare worker with PCR-confirmed SARS-CoV-2 infection or an uninfected control (not recorded which). The CDR3 runs from the conserved cysteine through the conserved F or W. D genes are given only for firm matches. Size is omitted from some rows. Given values are once, few, many or a class for expanded clones.

d_call: .
j_call: TRBJ2-3
v_call: TRBV11-2
cdr3_length: 16
clone_size: many
cdr3_aa: CASSSIPGRGTDTQYF
cdr3_nt: TGTGCCAGCAGCTCGATTCCGGGCCGGGGGACAGATACGCAGTATTTT

d_call: .
j_call: TRBJ1-1
v_call: TRBV6-2/TRBV6-3
cdr3_length: 14
clone_size: many
cdr3_aa: CASTHSKGATEAFF
cdr3_nt: TGTGCCAGCACCCACTCAAAAGGGGCCACTGAAGCTTTCTTT

d_call: .
j_call: TRBJ2-7
v_call: TRBV27
cdr3_length: 13
clone_size: few
cdr3_aa: CASSLGTLYEQYF
cdr3_nt: TGTGCCAGCAGTTTAGGGACTCTCTACGAGCAGTACTTC

d_call: .
j_call: TRBJ2-7
v_call: TRBV28
cdr3_length: 15
clone_size: many
cdr3_aa: CASSRGGRPSYEQYF
cdr3_nt: TGTGCCAGCAGCCGAGGGGGGAGGCCTTCCTACGAGCAGTACTTC

d_call: .
j_call: TRBJ2-4
v_call: TRBV7-2
cdr3_length: 17
clone_size: few
cdr3_aa: CASSLDSGAGTKNIQYF
cdr3_nt: TGTGCCAGCAGCTTAGATTCGGGGGCAGGGACCAAAAACATTCAGTACTTC

d_call: .
j_call: TRBJ1-1
v_call: TRBV7-3
cdr3_length: 13
clone_size: .
cdr3_aa: CASSLRLEAEAFF
cdr3_nt: TGTGCCAGCAGCTTGAGGCTCGAGGCTGAAGCTTTCTTT

d_call: .
j_call: TRBJ1-6
v_call: TRBV11-2
cdr3_length: 13
clone_size: few
cdr3_aa: CASSGDLNSPLHF
cdr3_nt: TGTGCCAGCAGTGGGGACCTCAATTCACCCCTCCACTTT

d_call: .
j_call: TRBJ1-1
v_call: TRBV18
cdr3_length: 14
clone_size: many
cdr3_aa: CASSPDRLNTEAFF
cdr3_nt: TGTGCCAGCTCACCGGACAGATTGAACACTGAAGCTTTCTTT

d_call: TRBD1
j_call: TRBJ1-1
v_call: TRBV2
cdr3_length: 13
clone_size: few
cdr3_aa: CASSPQGPTEAFF
cdr3_nt: TGTGCCAGCAGTCCACAGGGGCCCACTGAAGCTTTCTTT

d_call: .
j_call: TRBJ2-1
v_call: TRBV27
cdr3_length: 19
clone_size: many
cdr3_aa: CASSLRRSGPNSALDEQFF
cdr3_nt: TGTGCCAGCAGTTTAAGGCGCTCCGGGCCAAACTCTGCTCTGGATGAGCAGTTCTTC

d_call: TRBD1
j_call: TRBJ1-6
v_call: TRBV28
cdr3_length: 14
clone_size: .
cdr3_aa: CASSPGQANSPLHF
cdr3_nt: TGTGCCAGCAGTCCGGGACAGGCTAATTCACCCCTCCACTTT

d_call: .
j_call: TRBJ1-3
v_call: TRBV28
cdr3_length: 13
clone_size: .
cdr3_aa: CASRIGPGNTIYF
cdr3_nt: TGTGCCAGCCGCATAGGGCCCGGAAACACCATATATTTT

d_call: .
j_call: TRBJ1-1
v_call: TRBV9
cdr3_length: 13
clone_size: many
cdr3_aa: CASSGTGNAEAFF
cdr3_nt: TGTGCCAGCAGCGGTACAGGTAACGCTGAAGCTTTCTTT

d_call: TRBD1
j_call: TRBJ2-7
v_call: TRBV29-1
cdr3_length: 13
clone_size: few
cdr3_aa: CSVEGQTSYEQYF
cdr3_nt: TGCAGCGTTGAGGGACAGACCTCCTACGAGCAGTACTTC

d_call: .
j_call: TRBJ2-2
v_call: TRBV7-9
cdr3_length: 12
clone_size: .
cdr3_aa: CASSLLSGELFF
cdr3_nt: TGTGCCAGCAGCTTACTCTCTGGGGAGCTGTTTTTT

d_call: .
j_call: TRBJ1-3
v_call: TRBV12-3/TRBV12-4
cdr3_length: 17
clone_size: few
cdr3_aa: CASSRATGSLSGNTIYF
cdr3_nt: TGTGCCAGCAGCCGGGCCACAGGTTCTCTCTCTGGAAACACCATATATTTT